This T cell receptor beta chain comes out of a study of cytotoxic CD8 clonotypes in ibrutinib-treated CLL. Study-wide context: The subjects consisted of about eleven relapsed/refractory and around 15 treatment-naive individuals, with 17 IGHV unmutated. By median around 70 months, roughly 12 had progressed and 14 stayed remitted; responses had been 2 complete and about 25 partial. Sequencing produced an average of about 260,000 productive templates and 94,082 productive rearrangements per sample.

Profiled with immunoSEQ multiplex PCR; TCRdb holds only in-frame clones, not every one. The table lists roughly 190,000 clones, over 55% of them singletons. The sequences come from PBMCs, collected after 24 months of ibrutinib treatment. The TCR sequence derives from a human donor with chronic lymphocytic leukemia.

For the CDR3, the DNA is TGTGCCAGCAGTTACAGGGGGGACTACCTCTACGAGCAGTACTTC. This sequence encodes CASSYRGDYLYEQYF. V and J are TRBV6-5 and TRBJ2-7; D is perhaps TRBD2 (7 bases). The V and J ends lost 2 bases and 3 bases respectively, with 14 bases between them. Germline assignment: CDR1 MNHEY and CDR2 SVGAGI. CDR3 length: 15 amino acids.